Sequencing of this T cell receptor (beta chain) was carried out in a study of cytomegalovirus exposure and HLA in healthy donors. This CDR3 is 16 amino acids long. Germline-derived CDR1 and CDR2 are SEHNR and FQNEAQ (reference sequence). Trimming left V 1 base short and J 1 base short, with 11 bases between. PCR was performed using 60 Vbeta and 13 Jbeta primers. This table comes from immunoSEQ multiplex PCR, and its TCRdb copy is limited to in-frame clones, with some not included. Counted here are approximately 100,000 clones, roughly 9.1% occurring once; the ten biggest clones make up 5.5% to 7.5%. The sequencing input was PBMCs. The clonotype comes from a man in his forties or fifties in good health and CMV-seropositive. The V gene is TRBV7-9, the J gene TRBJ2-4; D perhaps matches TRBD1 (6 bases). CDR3 protein: CASSLGGRLAKNIQYF. DNA of the CDR3: TGTGCCAGCAGCTTAGGGGGGCGCTTGGCCAAAAACATTCAGTACTTC.